This T cell receptor beta chain was sequenced in a study of blood T cell repertoires in COVID-19 (dated by TCRdb to about 2020). With respect to the entire study: Samples covering the acute and convalescent phases of COVID-19 were provided by collaborators in the United States, Italy and Spain. The prospective study material was composed of cDNA or gDNA derived from T cells, B-cell-depleted T cells, or PBMCs. HLA class I and class II types, where available, came from metadata supplied by the sample provider rather than from assay-based typing. Deeply sampled blood TCRbeta repertoires from subjects exposed to, actively infected with, or recovered from COVID-19 were included in the dataset. Samples were obtained from the ongoing ImmuneRACE study (first 160 participants) and from some 1,200 subjects provided by 6 global collaborators. The sample metadata nearly always contained a de-identified subject ID, COVID-19 status, age in years and sex. The repertoires were released in a freely available public database meant as a resource for research on the immune response to SARS-CoV-2. Findings and caveats that apply to the study as a whole: The quantity of clinical and demographic metadata differed by source and by participant and was supplied without curation.

At the junction V is shortened by 6 bases and J by 2 bases, with 5 bases in between. Inclusive of the bounding cysteine and phenylalanine, the CDR3 is 11 residues long. Kept here is only the CDR3 DNA, which spans 33 bases and is read in frame from base 1. The germline V gene supplies CDR1 SNHLY and CDR2 FYNNEI. Participants in the prospective study were aged roughly 18 to 89 years, lived in some 24 United States geographic areas, and enrolled through a virtual design. To assign participants to cohorts, the prospective study relied on clinical history that participants themselves reported in a screening survey and a study questionnaire. For ImmuneRACE Cohort 3, a participant was defined as recovered based on two consecutive negative NP/OP PCR tests, clearance by a healthcare professional, or resolution of symptoms. In the prospective study, whole blood, serum and a nasopharyngeal or oropharyngeal swab were collected from each participant by mobile phlebotomists. Additional blood draws and questionnaires over an approximately 2-month period could optionally be provided by prospective study participants. Prospective study blood samples were shipped either frozen or at room temperature before DNA extraction.

On this clone: Its recognized antigen is unknown. Base qualities are not recorded, but no much larger clone differs from it by a single base.

TCRbeta CDR3 regions were amplified from genomic DNA using the immunoSEQ Assay, a bias-controlled multiplex PCR. The paper's processing steps were these. The number of nucleated cells in each sample was estimated by amplification of reference gene primers within the assay. To quantify the absolute abundance of each unique TCRbeta CDR3 rearrangement, sequence reads were collapsed and filtered. For each sample, productive Simpson clonality was calculated by taking the square root of Simpson's diversity index across productive rearrangements. TCRdb stores this immuneACCESS table with in-frame sequences only. Part of the clones is absent; in the studies checked, under half of the shortfall reflects unresolved V genes, and no reason is known for the rest. That table gives V, J and clone size, and the DNA gave D and trimming. For this sample the table gives roughly 500,000 clones, of which approximately 90% were detected only once. The top ten hold roughly 1.9% of the sample.

Rearrangement joined TRBV2 to TRBJ2-7; no D gene can be assigned with confidence. The sequenced sample was PBMCs or T cells enriched from blood (not recorded which). The source is a woman between 40 and 55 years old who had recovered from COVID-19. The nucleotide sequence reads TGTGCCAGCAGCGCAGCCTACGAGCAGTACTTC. Translation gives CASSAAYEQYF.